This T cell receptor (beta chain) was sequenced for a study of vaccination and CD4 T cells after COVID-19. Study-level information: Convalescent study patients returned SARS-CoV-2 positive nasal swab PCR results, with several mild cases and one severe. The authors used overlapping spike peptides from SARS-CoV-2, HCoV-NL63, HCoV-OC43 and HCoV-229E to stimulate cells.

Sequencing of cultured CD4+ T cell DNA used the Oncomine TCR Beta short-read assay. TCRdb ran MiXCR on the PCR reads and lists one entry per CDR3 protein. The sample shows some 16,000 distinct CDR3 sequences, 52% of them seen only once. V lost 0 bases and J 4 bases, leaving 7 bases between the germline ends. The V gene's germline CDR1 is MNHEY and CDR2 SVGAGI. CDR3 length equals 14 residues. Remarks on this clonotype: Its antigen is undetermined.

The treatment denotes: 10-day PBMC culture with coronavirus spike peptide pools or control peptides (ViraFEST assay). Negative selection was the method that isolated CD4+ T cells after around 9 days of culture. The TCR was taken from a human donor who had recovered from COVID-19. Sequencing was performed on CD4+ T cells from blood, cultured in vitro. This chain connects TRBV6-5 to TRBJ2-1; D not resolved. This CDR3 reads CASSYSNQYNEQFF. CDR3 in DNA: TGTGCCAGCAGTTACTCGAACCAGTACAATGAGCAGTTCTTC.